Sequencing of this T cell receptor (beta chain) was carried out in a study of T cells in women clearing cervical HPV infection. Looking at the study overall: Controls gave blood once infection was undetectable; cases at lesion identification. Findings and caveats of the study: Combining TCR richness with V gene abundances gave approximately 0.84 AUC. It is unknown whether associations predate infection; no effector/memory or HPV-specific sorting.

This CDR3 comprises 13 residues. Germline lookup yields CDR1 SQVTM and CDR2 ANQGSEA. The junction had 2 bases not matched to a gene; V was cut back by 1 base and J by 4 bases. Comments on this clone: Its cognate antigen is unknown. The CDR3 end is not reached by the read, which stops 3 residues before it; the germline J gene fills it in.

Clones were read by immunoSEQ multiplex PCR, and TCRdb kept only the in-frame ones, dropping some. This table lists around 39,000 clones. This receptor was obtained from a woman aged 18-70 years with a cervical HPV16 infection that either progressed to CIN3+ or cleared (not recorded which). The sequenced sample consisted of blood buffy coat. This chain connects TRBV29-1 to TRBJ2-3; 7 bases are a match to TRBD1. CDR3 region: CSVEVGGSDTQYF. The sequenced CDR3 bases are TGCAGCGTTGAAGTAGGGGGCTCAGATACG.